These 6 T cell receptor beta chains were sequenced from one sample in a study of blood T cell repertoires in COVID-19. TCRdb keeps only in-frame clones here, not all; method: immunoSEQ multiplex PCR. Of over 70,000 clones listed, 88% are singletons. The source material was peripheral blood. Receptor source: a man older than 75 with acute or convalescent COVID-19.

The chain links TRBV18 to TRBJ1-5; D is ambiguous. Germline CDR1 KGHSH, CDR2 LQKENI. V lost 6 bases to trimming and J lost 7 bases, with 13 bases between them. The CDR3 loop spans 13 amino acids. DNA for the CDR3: TGTGCCAGCTCCCGTCAGTTCGGGCAGCCCCAGCATTTT. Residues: CASSRQFGQPQHF. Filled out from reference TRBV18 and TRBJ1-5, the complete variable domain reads NAGVMQNPRHLVRRRGQEARLRCSPMKGHSHVYWYRQLPEEGLKFMVYLQKENIIDESGMPKERFSAEFPKEGPSILRIQQVVRGDSAAYFCASSRQFGQPQHFGDGTRLSIL.

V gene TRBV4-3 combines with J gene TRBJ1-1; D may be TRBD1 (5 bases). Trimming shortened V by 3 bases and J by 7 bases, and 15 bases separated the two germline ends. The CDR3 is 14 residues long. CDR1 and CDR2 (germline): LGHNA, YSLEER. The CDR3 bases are TGCGCCAGCAGCCAGGAGTGGGGGGGTAGTGAAGCTTTCTTT. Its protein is CASSQEWGGSEAFF.

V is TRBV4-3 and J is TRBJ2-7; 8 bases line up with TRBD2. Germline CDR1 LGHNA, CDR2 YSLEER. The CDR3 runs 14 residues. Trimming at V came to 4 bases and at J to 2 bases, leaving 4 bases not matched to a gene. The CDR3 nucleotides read TGCGCCAGCAGCCCCGGGACTAGGCCCTACGAGCAGTACTTC. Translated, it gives CASSPGTRPYEQYF.

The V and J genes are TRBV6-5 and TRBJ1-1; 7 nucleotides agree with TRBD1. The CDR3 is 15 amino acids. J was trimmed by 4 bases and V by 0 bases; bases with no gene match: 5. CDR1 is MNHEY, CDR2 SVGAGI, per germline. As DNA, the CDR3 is TGTGCCAGCAGTTACTCCCGACAGGGCCGCACTGAAGCTTTCTTT. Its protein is CASSYSRQGRTEAFF.

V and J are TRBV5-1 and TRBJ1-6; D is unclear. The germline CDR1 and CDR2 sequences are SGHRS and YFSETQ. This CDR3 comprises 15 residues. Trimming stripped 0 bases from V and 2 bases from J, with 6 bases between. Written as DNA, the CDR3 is TGCGCCAGCAGCTTGGACGGTCCCTATAATTCACCCCTCCACTTT. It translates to CASSLDGPYNSPLHF.

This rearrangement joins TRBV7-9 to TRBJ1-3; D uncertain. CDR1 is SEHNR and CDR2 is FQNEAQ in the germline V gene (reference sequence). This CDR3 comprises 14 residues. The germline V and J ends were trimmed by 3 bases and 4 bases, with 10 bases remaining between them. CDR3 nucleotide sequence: TGTGCCAGCAGCTTCCGGGGAGCGGGAAACACCATATATTTT. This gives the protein CASSFRGAGNTIYF.